This TCR beta chain derives from a study of post-analysis software for immune sequencing data. Across the whole study: Disease trajectories encompassed relapsing-remitting, secondary progressive and progressive-relapsing multiple sclerosis.

This CDR3 has 14 residues. Trimming shortened V by 2 bases and J by 6 bases, and 13 bases separated the two germline ends. This clonotype was observed a handful of times. Its antigen is still unknown. Unique molecular identifiers were carried by the TCR beta cDNA libraries. Input of roughly 0.85 to 11 million T cells yielded around 500,000 cDNA molecules. TCRdb reanalysed the PCR reads using MiXCR and keeps one entry per CDR3 protein. The sample consists of about 770,000 distinct CDR3 sequences, 40% to 55% of them appearing once. Study-level results: Patients carried roughly 5 TRBV segments more frequently than controls did, and TRBV5-6, TRBV5-1 and TRBV20-1 were among them. By F measure, samples from a shared preparation batch strongly co-clustered. Compared against controls, patients with multiple sclerosis displayed significantly lower normalized Chao1 diversity.

Sequencing was done on a sample of blood. This chain links TRBV12-3 or TRBV12-4 with TRBJ1-1; D remains unclear. The receptor comes from a girl aged 10 to 17 with multiple sclerosis. Written as DNA, the CDR3 is TGTGCCAGCAGTTTATGGGCCCCTAGCGCTGAAGCTTTCTTT. Translated, it gives CASSLWAPSAEAFF.